This paragraph covers one T cell receptor (beta chain) sequence. The antigen is not known. The method was immunoSEQ multiplex PCR; TCRdb's version includes in-frame clones alone and lacks a portion of them. Of about 15,000 clones in the sample, around 63% were seen once. The V gene end was trimmed by 3 bases and the J gene end by 0 bases; junction bases not matched to a gene: 2. The CDR3 contains 15 residues. Per germline, CDR1 SGHAT and CDR2 FQNNGV. This entry belongs to a study of memory B cells and T cells in multiple sclerosis. The study's findings and limits: Shared clonotype counts depended on differing compartment clone-set sizes and were normalized.

This clonotype was obtained from a human donor with multiple sclerosis. The sequencing sample was made of memory (CD45RO+) CD4+ T cells from blood. The J gene is TRBJ2-1, the V gene TRBV11-2; 7 bases line up with TRBD1. The CDR3 DNA is TGTGCCAGCAGCTTCGGACAGGTCTCCTACAATGAGCAGTTCTTC. This encodes CASSFGQVSYNEQFF.